This T cell receptor (beta chain) was observed in a study of vaccination and CD4 T cells after COVID-19. Study results and limitations: Only relatively few convalescent patients were studied, and early post-infection timepoints were not analyzed.

Treatment: approximately 9-day PBMC culture with coronavirus spike peptide pools or control peptides (ViraFEST assay). One should note that the unexposed donor's CD4+ T cells were collected before the COVID-19 pandemic (2011-2018). ViraFEST used peptide pools to expand antigen-specific T cells, then sequenced TCRs. The CDR3 is made up of 16 amino acids. Germline CDR1 is ENHRY and CDR2 is SYGVKD. V shed 10 bases and J shed 5 bases, with 24 bases lying between them. Researchers used the Oncomine TCR Beta short-read assay to sequence DNA from cultured CD4+ T cells. Genomic DNA was isolated from CD4+ T cells that had been cultured. TCRdb processed the PCR reads anew with MiXCR; each CDR3 protein has one entry. The sample consists of about 1,000 distinct CDR3 sequences, 17% of them appearing once. As regards this clonotype: The antigen is unknown.

Material: CD4+ T cells from blood, cultured in vitro. The chain has TRBV10-3 and TRBJ1-3; D is possibly TRBD1 (5 bases). This TCR was sampled from a human donor in good health. The CDR3 DNA is TGTGCCACCCGAGGTACGGGGGGGTTTTACAGAAACACCATATATTTT. This codes for CATRGTGGFYRNTIYF.